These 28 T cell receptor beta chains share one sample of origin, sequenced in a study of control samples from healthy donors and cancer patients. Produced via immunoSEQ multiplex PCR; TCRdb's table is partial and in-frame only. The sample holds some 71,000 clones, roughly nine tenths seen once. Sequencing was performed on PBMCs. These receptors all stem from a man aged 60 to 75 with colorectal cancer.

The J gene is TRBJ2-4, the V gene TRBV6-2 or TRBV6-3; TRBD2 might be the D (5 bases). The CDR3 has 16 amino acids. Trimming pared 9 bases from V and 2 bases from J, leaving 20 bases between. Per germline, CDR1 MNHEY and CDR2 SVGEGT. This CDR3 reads CARSIDGEGTKNIQYF. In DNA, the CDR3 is TGTGCCAGGAGCATAGACGGTGAGGGTACCAAAAACATTCAGTACTTC.

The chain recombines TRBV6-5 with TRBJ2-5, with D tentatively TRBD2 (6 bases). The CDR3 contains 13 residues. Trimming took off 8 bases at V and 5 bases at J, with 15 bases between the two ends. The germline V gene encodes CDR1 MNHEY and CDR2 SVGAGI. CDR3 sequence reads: CASGGSLGETQYF. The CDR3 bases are TGTGCCAGCGGAGGGTCGTTGGGGGAGACCCAGTACTTC.

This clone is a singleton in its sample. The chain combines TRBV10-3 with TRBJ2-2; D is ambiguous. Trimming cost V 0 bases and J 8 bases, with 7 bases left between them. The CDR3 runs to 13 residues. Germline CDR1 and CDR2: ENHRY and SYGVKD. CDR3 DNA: TGTGCCATCAGTGAGTCTTCCGGGGGGGAGCTGTTTTTT. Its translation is CAISESSGGELFF.

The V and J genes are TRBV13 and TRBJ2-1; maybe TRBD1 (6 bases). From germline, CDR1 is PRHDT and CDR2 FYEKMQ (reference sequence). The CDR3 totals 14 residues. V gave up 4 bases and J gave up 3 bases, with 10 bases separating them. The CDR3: CASSSDRNYNEQFF. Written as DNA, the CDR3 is TGTGCCAGCAGCTCAGACAGGAACTACAATGAGCAGTTCTTC.

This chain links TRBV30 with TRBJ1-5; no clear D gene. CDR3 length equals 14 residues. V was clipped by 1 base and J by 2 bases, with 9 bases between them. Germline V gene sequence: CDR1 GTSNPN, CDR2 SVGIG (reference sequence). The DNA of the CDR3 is TGTGCCTGGAGTGAGGACGCGGGCAATCAGCCCCAGCATTTT. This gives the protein CAWSEDAGNQPQHF.

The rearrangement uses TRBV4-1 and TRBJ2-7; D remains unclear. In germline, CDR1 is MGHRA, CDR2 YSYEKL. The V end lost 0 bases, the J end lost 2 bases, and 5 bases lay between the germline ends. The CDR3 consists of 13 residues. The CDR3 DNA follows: TGCGCCAGCAGCCAAGATCGGGCCTACGAGCAGTACTTC. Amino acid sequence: CASSQDRAYEQYF.

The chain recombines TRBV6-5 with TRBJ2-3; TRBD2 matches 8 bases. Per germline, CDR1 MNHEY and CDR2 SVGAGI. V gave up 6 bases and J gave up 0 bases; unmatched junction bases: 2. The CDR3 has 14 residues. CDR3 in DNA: TGTGCCAGCAGAACGGGGGGGAGCACAGATACGCAGTATTTT. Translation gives CASRTGGSTDTQYF.

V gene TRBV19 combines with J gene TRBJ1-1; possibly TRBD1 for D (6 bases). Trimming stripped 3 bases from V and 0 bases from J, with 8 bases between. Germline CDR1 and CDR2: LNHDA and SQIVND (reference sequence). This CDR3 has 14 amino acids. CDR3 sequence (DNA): TGTGCCAGTAGTATCTGGACAGTGAACACTGAAGCTTTCTTT. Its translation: CASSIWTVNTEAFF. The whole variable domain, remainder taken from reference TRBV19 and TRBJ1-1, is DGGITQSPKYLFRKEGQNVTLSCEQNLNHDAMYWYRQDPGQGLRLIYYSQIVNDFQKGDIAEGYSVSREKKESFPLTVTSAQKNPTAFYLCASSIWTVNTEAFFGQGTRLTVV.

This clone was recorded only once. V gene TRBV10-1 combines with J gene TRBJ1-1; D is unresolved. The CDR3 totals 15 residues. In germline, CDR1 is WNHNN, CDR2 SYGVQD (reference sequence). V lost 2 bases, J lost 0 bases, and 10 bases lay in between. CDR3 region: CASSEGGLLNTEAFF. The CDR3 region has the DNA TGCGCCAGCAGTGAGGGAGGGTTATTGAACACTGAAGCTTTCTTT.

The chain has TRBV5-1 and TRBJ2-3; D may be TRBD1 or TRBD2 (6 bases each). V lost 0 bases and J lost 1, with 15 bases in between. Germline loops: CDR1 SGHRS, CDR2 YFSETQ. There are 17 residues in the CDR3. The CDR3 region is CASSLASGAGGTDTQYF. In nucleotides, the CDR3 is TGCGCCAGCAGCTTGGCGTCGGGGGCCGGGGGCACAGATACGCAGTATTTT.

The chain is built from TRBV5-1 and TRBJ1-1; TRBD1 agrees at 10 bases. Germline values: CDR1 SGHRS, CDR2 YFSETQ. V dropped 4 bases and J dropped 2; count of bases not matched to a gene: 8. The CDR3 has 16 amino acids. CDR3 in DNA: TGCGCCAGCAGCAGGACAGGGGGTGCGTCTAACACTGAAGCTTTCTTT. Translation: CASSRTGGASNTEAFF.

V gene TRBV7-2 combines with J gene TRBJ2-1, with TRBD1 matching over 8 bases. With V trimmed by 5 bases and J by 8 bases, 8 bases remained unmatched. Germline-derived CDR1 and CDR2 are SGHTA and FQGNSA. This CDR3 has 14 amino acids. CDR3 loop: CASSLDRAAYEQFF. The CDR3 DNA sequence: TGTGCCAGCAGCCTGGACAGGGCGGCCTATGAGCAGTTCTTC.

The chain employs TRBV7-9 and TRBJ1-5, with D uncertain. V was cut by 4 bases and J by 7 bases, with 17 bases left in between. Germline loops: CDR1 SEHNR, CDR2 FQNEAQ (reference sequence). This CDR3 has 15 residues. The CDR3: CASSSSGDPGQPQHF. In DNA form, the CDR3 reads TGTGCCAGCAGCTCCTCTGGGGATCCGGGACAGCCCCAGCATTTT.

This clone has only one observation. The DNA of the CDR3 is TGTGCCAGCAGCCAAGGTCTTCTGGTTACCTCCTACAATGAGCAGTTCTTC. The encoded protein is CASSQGLLVTSYNEQFF. This chain links TRBV4-2 with TRBJ2-1; D not certain. CDR3 length: 17 residues. Trimming took off 1 base at V and 0 bases at J, with 13 bases between the two ends. The germline V gene has CDR1 LGHNA and CDR2 YNFKEQ.

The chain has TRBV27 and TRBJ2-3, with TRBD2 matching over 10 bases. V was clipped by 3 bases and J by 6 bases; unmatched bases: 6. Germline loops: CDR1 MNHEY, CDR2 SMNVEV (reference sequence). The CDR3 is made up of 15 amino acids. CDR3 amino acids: CASSFGLAAPDTQYF. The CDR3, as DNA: TGTGCCAGCAGTTTTGGACTAGCGGCCCCCGATACGCAGTATTTT.

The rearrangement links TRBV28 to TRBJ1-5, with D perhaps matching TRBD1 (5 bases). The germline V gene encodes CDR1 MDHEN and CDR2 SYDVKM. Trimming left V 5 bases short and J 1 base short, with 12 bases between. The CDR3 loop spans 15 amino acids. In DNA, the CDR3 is TGTGCCAGCAGTCACCTCCGGGGCAGCAATCAGCCCCAGCATTTT. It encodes CASSHLRGSNQPQHF.

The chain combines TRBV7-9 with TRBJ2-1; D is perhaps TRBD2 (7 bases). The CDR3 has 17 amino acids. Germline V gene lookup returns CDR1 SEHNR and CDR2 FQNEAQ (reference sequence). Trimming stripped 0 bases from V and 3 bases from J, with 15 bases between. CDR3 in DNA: TGTGCCAGCAGCTTAGCCCAAGGTAGGGGGGGCTACAATGAGCAGTTCTTC. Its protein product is CASSLAQGRGGYNEQFF.

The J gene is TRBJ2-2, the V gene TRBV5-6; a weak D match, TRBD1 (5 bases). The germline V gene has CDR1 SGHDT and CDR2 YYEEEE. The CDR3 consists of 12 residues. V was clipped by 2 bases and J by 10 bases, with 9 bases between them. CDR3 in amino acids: CASSFRVEELFF. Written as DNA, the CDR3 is TGTGCCAGCAGCTTCAGGGTGGAGGAGCTGTTTTTT.

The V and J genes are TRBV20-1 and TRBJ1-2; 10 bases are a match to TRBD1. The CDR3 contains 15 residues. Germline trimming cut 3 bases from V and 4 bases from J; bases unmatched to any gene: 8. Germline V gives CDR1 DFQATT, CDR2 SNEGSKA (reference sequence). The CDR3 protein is CSASTLTGGIYGYTF. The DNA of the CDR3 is TGCAGTGCTAGTACCTTGACAGGGGGCATCTATGGCTACACCTTC.

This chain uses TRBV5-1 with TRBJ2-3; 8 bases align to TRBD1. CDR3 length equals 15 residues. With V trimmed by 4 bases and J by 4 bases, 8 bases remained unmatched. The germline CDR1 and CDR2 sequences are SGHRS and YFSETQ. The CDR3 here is CASSPQGARADTQYF. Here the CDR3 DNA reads TGCGCCAGCAGCCCGCAGGGGGCAAGGGCAGATACGCAGTATTTT.

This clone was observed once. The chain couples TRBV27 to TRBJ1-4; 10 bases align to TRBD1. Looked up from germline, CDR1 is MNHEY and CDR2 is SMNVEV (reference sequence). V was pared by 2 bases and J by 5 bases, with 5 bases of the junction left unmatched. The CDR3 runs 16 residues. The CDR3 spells CASSLDWGQGNEKLFF. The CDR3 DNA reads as TGTGCCAGCAGTTTAGATTGGGGACAGGGGAATGAAAAACTGTTTTTT.

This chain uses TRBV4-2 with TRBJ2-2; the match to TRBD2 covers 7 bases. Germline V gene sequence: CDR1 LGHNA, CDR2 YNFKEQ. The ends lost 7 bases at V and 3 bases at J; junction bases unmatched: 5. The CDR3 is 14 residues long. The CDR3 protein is CASTQREHTGELFF. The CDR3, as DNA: TGTGCCAGCACCCAGCGGGAACACACCGGGGAGCTGTTTTTT.

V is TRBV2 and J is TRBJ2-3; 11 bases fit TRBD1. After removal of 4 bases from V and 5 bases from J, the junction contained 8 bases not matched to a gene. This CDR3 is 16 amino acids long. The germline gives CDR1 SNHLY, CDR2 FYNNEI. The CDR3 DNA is TGTGCCAGCAGTGCCCCCGGACAGGGGGCGGGAGATACGCAGTATTTT. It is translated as CASSAPGQGAGDTQYF.

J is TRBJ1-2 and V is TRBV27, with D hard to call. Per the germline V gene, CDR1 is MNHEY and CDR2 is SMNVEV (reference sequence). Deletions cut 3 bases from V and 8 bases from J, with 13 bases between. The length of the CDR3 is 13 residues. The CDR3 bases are TGTGCCAGCAGTTTTAGTAGGTATGGAGGCTACACCTTC. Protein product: CASSFSRYGGYTF.

CDR3 coding DNA: TGTGCCAGCAGCTTGGGGGGACAGGGGGCTTACGAGCAGTACTTC. The encoded protein is CASSLGGQGAYEQYF. The J gene is TRBJ2-7, the V gene TRBV5-4; 12 nucleotides agree with TRBD1. Losses at the gene ends were 0 bases for V and 4 bases for J; bases not matched to a gene: 2. The CDR3 has 15 amino acids. The germline gives CDR1 SGHNT, CDR2 YYREEE (reference sequence).

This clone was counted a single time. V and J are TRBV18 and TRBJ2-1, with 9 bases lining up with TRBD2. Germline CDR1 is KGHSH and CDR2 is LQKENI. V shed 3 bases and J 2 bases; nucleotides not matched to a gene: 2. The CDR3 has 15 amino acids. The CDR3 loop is CASSPTSGTYNEQFF. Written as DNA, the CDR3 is TGTGCCAGCTCACCGACTAGCGGAACCTACAATGAGCAGTTCTTC.

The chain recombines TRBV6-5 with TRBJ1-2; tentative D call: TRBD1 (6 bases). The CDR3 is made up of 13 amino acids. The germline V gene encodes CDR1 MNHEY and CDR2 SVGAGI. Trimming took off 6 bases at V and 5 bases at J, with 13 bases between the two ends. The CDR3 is CASRRDTDYGYTF. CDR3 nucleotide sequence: TGTGCCAGCAGACGGGACACCGATTATGGCTACACCTTC.

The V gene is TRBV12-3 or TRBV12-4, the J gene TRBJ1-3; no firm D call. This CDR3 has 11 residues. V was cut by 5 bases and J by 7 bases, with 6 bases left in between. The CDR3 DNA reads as TGTGCCAGCAGTCCCCAGAACACCATATATTTT. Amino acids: CASSPQNTIYF.